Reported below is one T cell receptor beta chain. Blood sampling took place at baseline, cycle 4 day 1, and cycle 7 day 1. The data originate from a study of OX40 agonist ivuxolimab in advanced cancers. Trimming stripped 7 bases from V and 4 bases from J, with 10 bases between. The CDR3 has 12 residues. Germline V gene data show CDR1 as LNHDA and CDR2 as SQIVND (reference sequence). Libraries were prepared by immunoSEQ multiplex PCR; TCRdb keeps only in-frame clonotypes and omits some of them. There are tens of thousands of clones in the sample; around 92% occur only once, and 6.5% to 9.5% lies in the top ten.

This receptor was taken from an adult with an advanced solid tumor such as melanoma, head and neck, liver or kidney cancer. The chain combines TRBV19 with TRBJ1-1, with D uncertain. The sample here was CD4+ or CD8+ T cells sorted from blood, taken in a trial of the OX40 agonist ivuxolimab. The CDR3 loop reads CASIRGSTEAFF. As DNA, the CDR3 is TGTGCCAGTATTAGAGGGTCCACTGAAGCTTTCTTT.